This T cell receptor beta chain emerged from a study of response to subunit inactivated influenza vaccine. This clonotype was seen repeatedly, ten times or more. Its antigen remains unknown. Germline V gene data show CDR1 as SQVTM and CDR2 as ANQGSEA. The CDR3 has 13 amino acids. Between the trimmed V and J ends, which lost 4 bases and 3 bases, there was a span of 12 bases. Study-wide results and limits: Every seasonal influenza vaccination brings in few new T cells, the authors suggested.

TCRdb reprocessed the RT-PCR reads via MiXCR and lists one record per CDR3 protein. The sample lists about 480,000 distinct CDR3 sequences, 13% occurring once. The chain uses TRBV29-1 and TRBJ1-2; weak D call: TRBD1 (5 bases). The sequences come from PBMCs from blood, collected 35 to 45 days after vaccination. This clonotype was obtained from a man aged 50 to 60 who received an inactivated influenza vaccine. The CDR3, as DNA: TGCAGCGTTGGAGTCCGGGGACACTATGGCTACACCTTC. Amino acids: CSVGVRGHYGYTF. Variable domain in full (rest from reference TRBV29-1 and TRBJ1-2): SAVISQKPSRDICQRGTSLTIQCQVDSQVTMMFWYRQQPGQSLTLIATANQGSEATYESGFVIDKFPISRPNLTFSTLTVSNMSPEDSSIYLCSVGVRGHYGYTFGSGTRLTVV.